The source of this T cell receptor beta chain is a study of lymphopenia after photon versus proton radiotherapy. General study findings and limits: Photon-treated patients lost naive T cells and TCR diversity; proton-treated stayed stable. Post-nadir TCR diversity decline inversely tracked overall survival among those who died. Survival link was tested only in deceased patients; proton benefit remains a possibility. Post-nadir diversity loss with photons came from oligoclonal expansion, particularly CD8+ Temra cells.

The data were produced by immunoSEQ multiplex PCR, yet TCRdb's version contains in-frame clones alone and is incomplete. The sample has about 45,000 clones, over 75% seen once. Details on this clone: Its antigen is not identified.

V was pared by 2 bases and J by 2 bases, with 1 base of the junction left unmatched. The V gene's germline CDR1 is SGDLS and CDR2 YYNGEE. This CDR3 region has 16 residues. This specimen consisted of peripheral blood, obtained from a patient treated with photon-based radiotherapy. The chain is built from TRBV9 and TRBJ2-5; TRBD2 agrees at 15 bases. The sequence was obtained from a man aged 35 to 55 with gastric cancer. CDR3 sequence reads: CASSVGLAGGQETQYF. CDR3 DNA: TGTGCCAGCAGCGTCGGACTAGCGGGGGGGCAAGAGACCCAGTACTTC.